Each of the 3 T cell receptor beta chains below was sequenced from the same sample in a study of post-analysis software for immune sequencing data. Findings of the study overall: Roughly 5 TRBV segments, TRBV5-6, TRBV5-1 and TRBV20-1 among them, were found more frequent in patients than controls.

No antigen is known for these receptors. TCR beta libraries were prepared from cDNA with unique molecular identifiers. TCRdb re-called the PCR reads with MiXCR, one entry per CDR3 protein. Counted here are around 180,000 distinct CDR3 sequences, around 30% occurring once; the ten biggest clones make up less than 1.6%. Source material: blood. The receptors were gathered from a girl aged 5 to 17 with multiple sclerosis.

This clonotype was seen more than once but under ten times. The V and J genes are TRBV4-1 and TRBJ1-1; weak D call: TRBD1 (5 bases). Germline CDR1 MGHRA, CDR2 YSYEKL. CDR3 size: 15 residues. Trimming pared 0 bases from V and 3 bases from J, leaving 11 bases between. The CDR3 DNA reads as TGCGCCAGCAGCCAAGATCCCAGGGAGGACACTGAAGCTTTCTTT. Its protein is CASSQDPREDTEAFF.

The CDR3, as DNA: TGCGCCAGCAGCTCCGCCTCGGGACAGGGGAGAGGCTACACCTTC. Translation gives CASSSASGQGRGYTF. The genes are TRBV5-1 and TRBJ1-2, with TRBD1 matching over 10 bases. Losses at the gene ends were 3 bases for V and 8 bases for J; bases not matched to a gene: 10. Germline CDR1 reads SGHRS; CDR2 reads YFSETQ. This CDR3 is 15 amino acids long.

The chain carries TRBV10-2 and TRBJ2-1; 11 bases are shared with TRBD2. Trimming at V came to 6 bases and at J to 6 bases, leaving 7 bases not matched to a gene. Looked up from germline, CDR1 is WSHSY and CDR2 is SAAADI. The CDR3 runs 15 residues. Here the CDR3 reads CASSGSGRAVNEQFF. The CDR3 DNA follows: TGCGCCAGCAGCGGTAGCGGGAGGGCCGTCAATGAGCAGTTCTTC.